Following are 6 T cell receptor beta chains from one sample sequenced in a study of human thymus T cells. This table comes from immunoSEQ multiplex PCR, and its TCRdb copy is limited to in-frame clones, with some not included. The sample holds roughly 60,000 clones, 85% to 95% seen once. Source material: blood. These receptors came from a boy in the first two years of life with a congenital heart defect but otherwise immunologically healthy.

This chain links TRBV4-1 with TRBJ2-7; TRBD2 might be the D (5 bases). Germline CDR1 reads MGHRA; CDR2 reads YSYEKL. CDR3 length: 17 residues. V gave up 2 bases and J gave up 0 bases, with 17 bases separating them. CDR3 in amino acids: CASSQTGFGRNSYEQYF. DNA for the CDR3: TGCGCCAGCAGCCAAACGGGGTTCGGACGGAACTCCTACGAGCAGTACTTC.

This clone has more than one count but fewer than ten. The chain joins TRBV6-1 to TRBJ2-7; the D gene is possibly TRBD1 (6 bases). Trimming removed 0 bases at V and 1 base at J, with 13 bases between. Germline V CDR1 and CDR2: MNHNS, SASEGT. This CDR3 comprises 16 residues. For the CDR3, the DNA is TGTGCCAGCAGTGAAGCGCGACAGGAATATTCCTACGAGCAGTACTTC. It encodes CASSEARQEYSYEQYF.

This chain links TRBV7-2 with TRBJ1-1; TRBD1 might be the D (5 bases). This CDR3 spans 14 amino acids. CDR1 and CDR2 (germline): SGHTA, FQGNSA. V lost 5 bases to trimming and J lost 1 base, with 11 bases between them. CDR3 in amino acids: CASSRRQKNTEAFF. In nucleotides, the CDR3 is TGTGCCAGCAGCAGGAGACAGAAGAACACTGAAGCTTTCTTT.

This CDR3 reads CASSAQGALNTGELFF. DNA of the CDR3: TGCGCCAGCAGCGCACAGGGGGCATTGAACACCGGGGAGCTGTTTTTT. The chain joins TRBV4-1 to TRBJ2-2; 9 bases agree with TRBD1. This CDR3 comprises 16 residues. Germline CDR1 is MGHRA and CDR2 is YSYEKL. Germline trimming cut 5 bases from V and 1 base from J; bases unmatched to any gene: 5.

V usage is TRBV7-9 and J usage is TRBJ1-2, with a weak D call TRBD1 (6 bases). The germline CDR1 and CDR2 sequences are SEHNR and FQNEAQ (reference sequence). The V and J ends lost 3 bases and 4 bases respectively, with 18 bases between them. The CDR3 sequence is 16 residues long. In DNA, the CDR3 is TGTGCCAGCAGCTTCACATTACAGGGTCCCCTCTATGGCTACACCTTC. The encoded protein is CASSFTLQGPLYGYTF.

This clone has just one count. This chain uses TRBV9 with TRBJ1-1; D is possibly TRBD1 (5 bases). With 4 bases removed from V and 4 bases from J, the gap between germline ends came to 14 bases. The CDR3 is made up of 14 amino acids. Germline loops: CDR1 SGDLS, CDR2 YYNGEE. CDR3 sequence reads: CASSLSRASTEAFF. The CDR3 coding sequence is TGTGCCAGCAGCCTCTCCAGGGCTTCCACTGAAGCTTTCTTT.